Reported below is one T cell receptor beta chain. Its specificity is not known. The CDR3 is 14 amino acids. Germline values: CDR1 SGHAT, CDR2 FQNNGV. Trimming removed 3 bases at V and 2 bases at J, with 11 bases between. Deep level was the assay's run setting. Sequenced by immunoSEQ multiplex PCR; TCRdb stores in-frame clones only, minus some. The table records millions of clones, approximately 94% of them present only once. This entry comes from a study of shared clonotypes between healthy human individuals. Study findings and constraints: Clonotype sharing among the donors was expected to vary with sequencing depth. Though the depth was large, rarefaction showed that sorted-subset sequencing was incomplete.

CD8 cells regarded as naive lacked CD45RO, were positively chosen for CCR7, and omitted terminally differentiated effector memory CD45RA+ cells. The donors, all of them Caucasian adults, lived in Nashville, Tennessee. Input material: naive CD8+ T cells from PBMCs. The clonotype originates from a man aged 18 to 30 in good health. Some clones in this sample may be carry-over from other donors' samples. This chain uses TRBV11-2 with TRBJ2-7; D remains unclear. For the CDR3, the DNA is TGTGCCAGCAGCTTCGGAGACCTGACCTACGAGCAGTACTTC. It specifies CASSFGDLTYEQYF.